This is a list of T cell receptor beta chains from one sample in a study of cytomegalovirus exposure and HLA in healthy donors. Produced via immunoSEQ multiplex PCR; TCRdb's table is partial and in-frame only. The sample includes approximately 170,000 clones, about 81% of them seen just once. Sequencing was done on a sample of PBMCs. The receptor source for this set is a man aged 25-40 years in good health and CMV-seropositive. The CDR3 runs from the conserved cysteine through the conserved F or W. A D gene is named only where the DNA matches it firmly. A clone size is listed for some rows: how often the clone was seen (once, few, many), or a class if it is expanded.

j_call clone_size v_call d_call cdr3_aa cdr3_nt
TRBJ2-5 once TRBV9 TRBD2 CASSVEPSGSSTETQYF TGTGCCAGCAGCGTAGAACCTAGCGGGAGTTCCACAGAGACCCAGTACTTC
TRBJ2-7 once TRBV5-5 TRBD2 CASSLVSGTYEQYF TGTGCCAGCAGCTTGGTTAGCGGGACCTACGAGCAGTACTTC
TRBJ1-2 NA TRBV9 TRBD1 CASSVRTGGRGPEGYTF TGTGCCAGCAGCGTCCGGACAGGGGGACGGGGTCCGGAAGGCTACACCTTC
TRBJ2-5 few TRBV7-8 TRBD1 CASSRRQGSTETQYF TGTGCCAGCAGCCGCAGACAGGGGAGTACAGAGACCCAGTACTTC
TRBJ2-7 few TRBV6-6 NA CASSYSGGQQYF TGTGCCAGCAGTTACTCAGGCGGGCAGCAGTACTTC
TRBJ2-3 NA TRBV10-3 NA CAISESSSGPWDTQYF TGTGCCATCAGTGAGTCTAGTTCGGGTCCCTGGGATACGCAGTATTTT
TRBJ1-5 NA TRBV2 NA CASQDRTSNQPQHF TGTGCCAGCCAAGACAGGACCAGCAATCAGCCCCAGCATTTT
TRBJ1-6 few TRBV27 TRBD1 CASSLGTGGSPLHF TGTGCCAGCAGTTTAGGGACAGGGGGTTCACCCCTCCACTTT
TRBJ2-7 NA TRBV4-1 TRBD1 CASSQIGQGVPEQYF TGCGCCAGCAGCCAAATAGGACAGGGGGTTCCCGAGCAGTACTTC
TRBJ1-5 NA TRBV19 TRBD1 CASTGQGNQPQHF TGTGCCAGTACAGGACAGGGCAATCAGCCCCAGCATTTT
TRBJ2-3 NA TRBV6-6 TRBD2 CASRASGRYTDTQYF TGTGCCAGCAGGGCTAGCGGGAGGTACACAGATACGCAGTATTTT
TRBJ2-1 NA TRBV28 TRBD2 CASSLIAGDSNEQFF TGTGCCAGCAGTTTAATAGCGGGAGATTCCAATGAGCAGTTCTTC
TRBJ2-7 once TRBV6-1 TRBD1 CASSEGTGLYVQYF TGTGCCAGCAGTGAAGGGACAGGGCTCTACGTGCAGTACTTC
TRBJ1-1 once TRBV21-1 NA CASSKASDRVNTEAFF TGTGCCAGCAGCAAAGCATCGGACAGGGTCAACACTGAAGCTTTCTTT
TRBJ1-2 NA TRBV30 TRBD1 CAWSAMYRGHGYTF TGTGCCTGGAGTGCAATGTACAGGGGGCATGGCTACACCTTC
TRBJ2-5 NA TRBV5-1 TRBD2 CASSTTSGGPPTQYF TGCGCCAGCAGCACGACTAGCGGGGGGCCCCCGACCCAGTACTTC
TRBJ2-3 NA TRBV7-3 TRBD2 CASSTSTSGDTQYF TGTGCCAGCAGCACCTCGACTAGCGGGGATACGCAGTATTTT
TRBJ1-2 once TRBV27 NA CASSLFPGQVYGYTF TGTGCCAGCAGTTTATTTCCAGGGCAGGTCTATGGCTACACCTTC
TRBJ2-7 NA TRBV7-6 NA CASGQLSYEQYF TGTGCCAGCGGACAACTCTCCTACGAGCAGTACTTC
TRBJ2-1 NA TRBV7-3 NA CASSSYEGGEQFF TGTGCCAGCAGCTCATACGAAGGGGGTGAGCAGTTCTTC
TRBJ2-3 NA TRBV5-1 NA CASSPVGSLAAAGTQYF TGCGCCAGCAGCCCTGTAGGGTCCCTAGCAGCGGCCGGGACGCAGTATTTT
TRBJ2-1 many TRBV21-1 NA CASSRSRDRYNEQFF TGTGCCAGCAGCAGGTCCCGGGACAGGTACAATGAGCAGTTCTTC
TRBJ2-3 NA TRBV6-6 TRBD1 CASSLTGASTDTQYF TGTGCCAGCAGCCTAACAGGGGCGAGCACAGATACGCAGTATTTT
TRBJ2-3 NA TRBV28 TRBD2 CASSLILISGNFTRTSTDTQYF TGTGCCAGCAGTTTAATCTTAATTAGCGGGAACTTCACAAGGACCTCCACAGATACGCAGTATTTT
TRBJ2-5 NA TRBV9 TRBD2 CASSVGASGRASGKTQYF TGTGCCAGCAGCGTAGGAGCTAGCGGGAGGGCCTCAGGGAAGACCCAGTACTTC
TRBJ2-1 NA TRBV6-4 TRBD1 CASSDSFTGVIDEQFF TGTGCCAGCAGTGACTCTTTTACAGGGGTTATCGATGAGCAGTTCTTC
TRBJ1-1 NA TRBV7-9 TRBD1 CASSLGQGAAYGTEAFF TGTGCCAGCAGCCTAGGACAGGGGGCGGCTTATGGCACTGAAGCTTTCTTT
TRBJ2-7 NA TRBV25-1 TRBD1 CASNPSGQGSYEQYF TGTGCCAGCAATCCCTCGGGACAGGGGTCCTACGAGCAGTACTTC
TRBJ2-7 NA TRBV4-2 NA CASSPRQEAYEQYF TGTGCCAGCAGCCCCAGACAGGAGGCCTACGAGCAGTACTTC
TRBJ1-5 NA TRBV28 NA CASSLSRAWPQHF TGTGCCAGCAGTTTAAGCAGGGCTTGGCCCCAGCATTTT
TRBJ1-2 NA TRBV28 NA CASSLTVHNYGYTF TGTGCCAGCAGTTTAACAGTTCACAACTATGGCTACACCTTC
TRBJ2-5 NA TRBV29-1 NA CSVGPPVGAETQYF TGCAGCGTTGGTCCTCCGGTGGGGGCGGAGACCCAGTACTTC
TRBJ2-2 NA TRBV6-1 NA CASSEQYRGVTGELFF TGTGCCAGCAGTGAACAATATAGGGGCGTAACCGGGGAGCTGTTTTTT
TRBJ2-2 NA TRBV2 NA CASRRQGTTGELFF TGTGCCAGCAGAAGGCAGGGGACCACCGGGGAGCTGTTTTTT
TRBJ1-1 NA TRBV14 NA CASSQGARESEAFF TGTGCCAGCAGCCAAGGGGCAAGGGAGTCTGAAGCTTTCTTT
TRBJ2-7 NA TRBV28 TRBD1 CASSLGTGSFEQYF TGTGCCAGCAGTTTAGGGACAGGGTCTTTCGAGCAGTACTTC
TRBJ2-5 few TRBV7-3 NA CASSLGPQETQYF TGTGCCAGCAGCTTAGGGCCTCAAGAGACCCAGTACTTC
TRBJ2-4 few TRBV28 NA CASTVAGAKNIQYF TGTGCCAGCACGGTGGCGGGAGCCAAAAACATTCAGTACTTC
TRBJ1-2 NA TRBV10-3 TRBD1 CAINRDRYYGYTF TGTGCCATCAATCGGGACAGGTACTATGGCTACACCTTC
TRBJ1-3 few TRBV4-1 NA CASSQGGAGNTIYF TGCGCCAGCAGCCAGGGAGGGGCTGGAAACACCATATATTTT
TRBJ2-7 NA TRBV28 NA CASSYSARVSYEQYF TGTGCCAGCAGTTATTCTGCCCGGGTATCCTACGAGCAGTACTTC
TRBJ2-7 NA TRBV7-9 TRBD1 CASSPRGTGGHEQYF TGTGCCAGCAGCCCAAGAGGGACAGGGGGCCACGAGCAGTACTTC
TRBJ2-3 NA TRBV11-2 NA CASSSLGLSTDTQYF TGTGCCAGCAGCTCCCTTGGGCTTAGCACAGATACGCAGTATTTT
TRBJ1-2 NA TRBV5-6 TRBD1 CASSHTTGDYGYTF TGTGCCAGCAGCCATACCACAGGGGACTATGGCTACACCTTC
TRBJ1-1 NA TRBV7-7 NA CASSLDPSGEAFF TGTGCTAGCAGCTTAGACCCTTCAGGTGAAGCTTTCTTT
TRBJ2-4 few TRBV5-8 TRBD1 CASSLQGARGQYF TGTGCCAGCAGCTTGCAGGGGGCGCGAGGTCAGTACTTC
TRBJ1-3 few TRBV7-9 TRBD1 CASSPDRAAGNTIYF TGTGCCAGCAGCCCAGACAGGGCGGCTGGAAACACCATATATTTT
TRBJ1-2 NA TRBV28 NA CASSLSTAIYGYTF TGTGCCAGCAGTTTGTCGACAGCGATCTATGGCTACACCTTC
TRBJ2-4 NA TRBV7-2 NA CASSLAAGAKNIQYF TGTGCCAGCAGCTTAGCGGCGGGGGCCAAAAACATTCAGTACTTC
TRBJ2-7 NA TRBV6-5 TRBD2 CASSRGTSGITEQYF TGTGCCAGCAGTCGGGGGACTAGCGGGATTACCGAGCAGTACTTC
TRBJ2-6 NA TRBV28 NA CASGTFSGANVLTF TGTGCCAGCGGCACCTTCTCTGGGGCCAACGTCCTGACTTTC